These T cell receptor beta chains were read from a single sample in a study of control samples from healthy donors and cancer patients. Using immunoSEQ multiplex PCR, the repertoire was profiled, and TCRdb retains in-frame clones only, with some absent. The sample has fewer than 130,000 clones, roughly 88% seen once. Source material: PBMCs. The receptor set was obtained from a woman aged 55-70 years with lung cancer. Both conserved end residues are part of each CDR3. Fields, in order: J gene, V gene, CDR3 protein.

TRBJ1-5 TRBV7-2 CASSPLPVVSNQPQHF
TRBJ2-1 TRBV9 CASSAGLAGRDEQFF
TRBJ1-2 TRBV5-1 CASSLESGVGYGYTF
TRBJ2-7 TRBV11-2 CASSPLNRVGTYEQYF
TRBJ1-6 TRBV5-1 CASSSTGGHNSPLHF
TRBJ2-7 TRBV11-2 CASSLGDGFYEQYF
TRBJ2-7 TRBV4-2 CASSQARGLADYEQYF
TRBJ2-1 TRBV5-5 CASSLGLYNEQFF
TRBJ2-2 TRBV18 CASSPTQGYTGELFF
TRBJ2-5 TRBV5-1 CASSILAGSQETQYF
TRBJ1-2 TRBV6-4 CASSDTAATGAKNYGYTF
TRBJ2-2 TRBV18 CASSFVGPAGATNTGELFF
TRBJ1-2 TRBV10-3 CAISESGAPDGYTF
TRBJ1-2 TRBV28 CASSSGDGYTF
TRBJ2-1 TRBV3-1/TRBV3-2 CASSQAGPRGNEQFF
TRBJ1-5 TRBV5-8 CASSLDPAYNQPQHF
TRBJ1-1 TRBV3-1/TRBV3-2 CASSQARVHTEAFF
TRBJ2-7 TRBV7-2 CASSLRWTNEQYF
TRBJ1-2 TRBV7-9 CASSLGGTGVNYGYTF
TRBJ1-2 TRBV19 CASQERYGYTF
TRBJ1-6 TRBV3-1/TRBV3-2 CASSTQGTDSPLHF
TRBJ2-3 TRBV11-2 CASSLRRTLSTDTQYF
TRBJ1-4 TRBV27 CASSPIATNEKLFF
TRBJ1-1 TRBV4-2 CASKNPAGTEAFF
TRBJ2-7 TRBV3-1/TRBV3-2 CASSPSLVGNEQYF
TRBJ1-2 TRBV5-8 CASSLAQGGNYGYTF
TRBJ2-1 TRBV19 CASRSGDSSYNEQFF
TRBJ2-2 TRBV18 CASSPGGMHTGELFF
TRBJ2-4 TRBV6-1 CASSEASGGANIQYF
TRBJ2-7 TRBV11-2 CASSTSSFGEQYF
TRBJ2-2 TRBV9 CASSLYGDLATGELFF
TRBJ2-1 TRBV10-3 CAISEGLAGANEQFF
TRBJ1-1 TRBV18 CASSPEQLDRGRAFF
TRBJ1-1 TRBV7-9 CASSLVPENTEAFF
TRBJ1-2 TRBV5-4 CASRAGSDSINYGYTF
TRBJ2-3 TRBV7-8 CASSLGFSTDTQYF
TRBJ2-5 TRBV6-5 CASSIRDREVETQYF
TRBJ2-2 TRBV5-1 CASSPGQGANTGELFF
TRBJ2-5 TRBV11-2 CASSLGRQETQYF
TRBJ2-7 TRBV5-1 CASSLFAGNTGTGANEQYF
TRBJ1-1 TRBV27 CASSETGSMLDTEAFF
TRBJ2-1 TRBV2 CASTFTISYNEQFF
TRBJ1-1 TRBV4-2 CASSPSMNTEAFF
TRBJ1-1 TRBV11-3 CASSTHRGMNTEAFF
TRBJ1-2 TRBV28 CASAPDRGMYGYTF
TRBJ2-1 TRBV29-1 CSVASGTYNEQFF
TRBJ1-1 TRBV11-1 CASSLTGDSDTEAFF
TRBJ2-5 TRBV5-1 CASSGGQNQETQYF
TRBJ2-7 TRBV7-9 CASTRQADVNEQYF
TRBJ2-1 TRBV5-1 CASSSGTGAYNEQFF